The rows below give T cell receptor beta chains drawn from one sample of a study of blood T cells in healthy people across ages. MiXCR was run by TCRdb on the 5' RACE reads, yielding one entry per CDR3 protein. This table has some 760,000 distinct CDR3 sequences, around a quarter appearing once. In addition, the sample was reused for a study of T cells of mothers and their children.

Source material: blood. The source of these receptors is a boy aged 5 to 17 in good health. The CDR3 runs from the conserved cysteine through the conserved F or W. D genes are given only for firm matches.

>TRBJ1-1|TRBV28|TRBD1
CASSLTGQGGAEAFF
>TRBJ1-1|TRBV6-5|.
CASSYGMVGGVTEAFF
>TRBJ1-2|TRBV12-3/TRBV12-4|.
CASSFQTYGYTF
>TRBJ2-3|TRBV12-3/TRBV12-4|TRBD2
CASSGTSGGRTDMQYF
>TRBJ2-1|TRBV7-9|.
CASSLVRAQDNEQFF
>TRBJ2-1|TRBV7-3|TRBD2
CASSPQGGVPYNEQFF
>TRBJ2-1|TRBV7-2|TRBD2
CASRLAGGMNEQFF
>TRBJ2-5|TRBV28|TRBD1
CASSDRQGSYPQETQYF
>TRBJ1-1|TRBV20-1|.
CSVLNIGVPNTEAFF
>TRBJ1-1|TRBV29-1|.
CSVEVEGTEAFF
>TRBJ2-1|TRBV7-9|TRBD2
CASSLGTSETYNEQFF
>TRBJ2-1|TRBV28|.
CASSFGGGRDEQFF
>TRBJ2-2|TRBV29-1|.
CSARTDPNTGELFF
>TRBJ2-3|TRBV27|.
CASSLSWSTDTQYF
>.|TRBV7-9|TRBD2
CASSLALTSFSYEQYF
>.|TRBV12-3/TRBV12-4|TRBD2
CASSLDRSGGNEQFF
>TRBJ2-7|TRBV6-2/TRBV6-3|.
CASSYPAYEQYF
>TRBJ2-5|TRBV7-9|.
CASDDSEETQYF
>TRBJ2-3|TRBV7-2|TRBD2
CASILAGGTDTQYF
>.|TRBV21-1|.
CASSTMRDTSYEQYF
>TRBJ2-7|TRBV4-1|.
CASSQVPTGLLAYEQYF
>TRBJ2-1|TRBV6-2/TRBV6-3|TRBD2
CASSYEAGAVSSSYNEQFF
>TRBJ2-3|TRBV9|TRBD2
CASSGGLAGTYTDTQYF
>TRBJ2-7|TRBV28|TRBD2
CASSPGLAGGMWEQYF
>TRBJ1-2|TRBV28|.
CASSRRTGGTWGYTF
>TRBJ2-3|TRBV7-3|.
CASSPTGRDTQYF
>TRBJ1-2|TRBV2|TRBD1
CATSTGVAGYTF
>.|TRBV28|TRBD2
CASSLYGSTSGVAYQETQYF
>.|TRBV4-1|.
CASSQDHNRDEQYF
>TRBJ1-2|TRBV11-1|TRBD1
CASSLEGSGTEVYGYTF
>.|TRBV25-1|.
CASSEFGRVEQYF
>TRBJ2-7|TRBV20-1|.
CSAPGKGYYEQYF
>TRBJ2-3|TRBV20-1|.
CSARDAYFRGGNPDTQYF
>TRBJ2-5|TRBV7-9|.
CASSASTGYQETQYF
>TRBJ2-5|TRBV2|.
CASTPEAQETQYF
>TRBJ1-2|TRBV10-3|TRBD1
CAISETQGTGGYTF
>.|TRBV20-1|.
CSARPVVDEQFF